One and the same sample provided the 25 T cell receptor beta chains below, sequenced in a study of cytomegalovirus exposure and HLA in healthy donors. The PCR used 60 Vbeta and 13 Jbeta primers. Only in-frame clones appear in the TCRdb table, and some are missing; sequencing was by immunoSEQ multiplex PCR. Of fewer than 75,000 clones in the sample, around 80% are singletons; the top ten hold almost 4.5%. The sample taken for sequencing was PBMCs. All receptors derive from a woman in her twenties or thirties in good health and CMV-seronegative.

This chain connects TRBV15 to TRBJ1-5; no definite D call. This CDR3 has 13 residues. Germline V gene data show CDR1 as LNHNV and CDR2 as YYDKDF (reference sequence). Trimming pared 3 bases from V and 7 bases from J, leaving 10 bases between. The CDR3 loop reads CATSRSRYQPQHF. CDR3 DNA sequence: TGTGCCACCAGCAGGTCGAGATACCAGCCCCAGCATTTT.

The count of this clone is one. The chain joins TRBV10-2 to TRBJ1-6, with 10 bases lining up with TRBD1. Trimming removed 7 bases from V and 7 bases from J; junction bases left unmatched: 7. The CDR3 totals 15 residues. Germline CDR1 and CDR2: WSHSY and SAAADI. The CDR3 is CASTRQGAGNSPLHF. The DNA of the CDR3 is TGCGCCAGCACTCGACAGGGGGCGGGAAATTCACCCCTCCACTTT.

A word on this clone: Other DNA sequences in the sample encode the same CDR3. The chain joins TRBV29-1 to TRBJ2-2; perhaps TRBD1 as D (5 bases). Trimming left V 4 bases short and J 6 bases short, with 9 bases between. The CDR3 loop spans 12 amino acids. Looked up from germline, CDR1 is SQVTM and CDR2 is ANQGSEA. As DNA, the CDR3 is TGCAGCGTTGGGCAGGGTGCCGGGGAGCTGTTTTTT. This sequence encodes CSVGQGAGELFF.

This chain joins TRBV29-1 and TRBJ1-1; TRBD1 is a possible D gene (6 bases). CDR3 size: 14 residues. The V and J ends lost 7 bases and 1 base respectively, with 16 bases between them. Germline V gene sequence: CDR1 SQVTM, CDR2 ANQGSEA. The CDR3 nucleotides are TGCAGCGCTCCGTGGGGGCAGTCGAACACTGAAGCTTTCTTT. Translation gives CSAPWGQSNTEAFF.

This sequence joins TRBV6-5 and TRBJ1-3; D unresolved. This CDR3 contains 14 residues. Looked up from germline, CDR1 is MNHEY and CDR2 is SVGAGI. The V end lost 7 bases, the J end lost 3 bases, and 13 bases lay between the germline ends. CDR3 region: CASISPGFGNTIYF. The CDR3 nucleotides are TGTGCCAGCATAAGCCCCGGGTTTGGAAACACCATATATTTT.

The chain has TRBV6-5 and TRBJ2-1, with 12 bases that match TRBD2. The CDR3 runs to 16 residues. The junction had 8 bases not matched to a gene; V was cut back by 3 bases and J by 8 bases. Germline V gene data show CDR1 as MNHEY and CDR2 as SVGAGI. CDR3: CASSYSGLAGGYEQFF. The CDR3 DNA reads TGTGCCAGCAGTTATAGCGGTCTAGCGGGGGGGTATGAGCAGTTCTTC.

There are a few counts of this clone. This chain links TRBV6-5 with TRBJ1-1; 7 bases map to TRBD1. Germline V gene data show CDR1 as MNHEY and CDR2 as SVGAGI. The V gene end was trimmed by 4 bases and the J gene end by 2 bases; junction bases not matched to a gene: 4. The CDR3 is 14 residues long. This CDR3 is CASSSGTANTEAFF. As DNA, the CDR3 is TGTGCCAGCAGTTCCGGGACAGCCAACACTGAAGCTTTCTTT.

DNA for the CDR3: TGTGCCAGCAGTTACCAGACAGGGAGAGGTACTGAAGCTTTCTTT. Protein product: CASSYQTGRGTEAFF. The V and J genes are TRBV6-5 and TRBJ1-1; TRBD1 matches at 7 bases. Germline V lookup: CDR1 MNHEY, CDR2 SVGAGI. V trimming: 2 bases; J trimming: 5 bases; junction bases outside the gene matches: 8. This CDR3 has 15 residues.

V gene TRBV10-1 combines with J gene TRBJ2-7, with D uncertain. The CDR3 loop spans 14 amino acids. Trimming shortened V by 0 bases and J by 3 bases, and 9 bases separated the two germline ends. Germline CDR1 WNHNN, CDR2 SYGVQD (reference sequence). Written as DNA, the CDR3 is TGCGCCAGCAGTGAGTCTTGGGCGATCTACGAGCAGTACTTC. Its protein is CASSESWAIYEQYF.

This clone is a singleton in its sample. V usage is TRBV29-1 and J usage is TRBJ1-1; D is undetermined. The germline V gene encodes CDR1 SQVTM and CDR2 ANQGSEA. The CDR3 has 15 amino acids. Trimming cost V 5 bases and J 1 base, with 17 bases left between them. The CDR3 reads CSVSGRLSENTEAFF. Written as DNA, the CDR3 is TGCAGCGTTAGTGGGAGACTTTCGGAGAACACTGAAGCTTTCTTT.

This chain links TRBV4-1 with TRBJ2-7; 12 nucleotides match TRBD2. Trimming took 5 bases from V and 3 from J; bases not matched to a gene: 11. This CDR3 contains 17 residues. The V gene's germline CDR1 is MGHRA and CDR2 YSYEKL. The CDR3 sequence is CASSSTLAGGQRYEQYF. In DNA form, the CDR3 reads TGCGCCAGCAGCTCTACCCTAGCGGGGGGGCAACGCTACGAGCAGTACTTC.

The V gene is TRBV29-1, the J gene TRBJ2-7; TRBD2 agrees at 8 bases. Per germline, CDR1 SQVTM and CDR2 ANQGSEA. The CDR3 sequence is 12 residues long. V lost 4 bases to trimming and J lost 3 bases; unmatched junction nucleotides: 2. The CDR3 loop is CSVASGSYEQYF. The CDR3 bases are TGCAGCGTTGCGAGCGGGAGCTACGAGCAGTACTTC.

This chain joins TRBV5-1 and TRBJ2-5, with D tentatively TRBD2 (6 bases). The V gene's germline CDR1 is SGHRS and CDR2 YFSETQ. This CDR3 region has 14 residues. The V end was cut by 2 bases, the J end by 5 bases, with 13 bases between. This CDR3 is CASSLGPRGETQYF. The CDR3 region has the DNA TGCGCCAGCAGCTTAGGGCCCCGGGGGGAGACCCAGTACTTC. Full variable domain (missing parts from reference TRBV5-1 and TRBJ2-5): KAGVTQTPRYLIKTRGQQVTLSCSPISGHRSVSWYQQTPGQGLQFLFEYFSETQRNKGNFPGRFSGRQFSNSRSEMNVSTLELGDSALYLCASSLGPRGETQYFGPGTRLLVL.

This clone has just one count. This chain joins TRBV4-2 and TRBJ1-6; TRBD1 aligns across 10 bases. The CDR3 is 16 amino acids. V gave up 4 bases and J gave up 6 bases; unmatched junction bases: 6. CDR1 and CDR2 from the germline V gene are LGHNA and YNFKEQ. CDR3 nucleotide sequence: TGTGCCAGCAGCCTAGCCGGGACAGGGGTTAATTCACCCCTCCACTTT. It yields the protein CASSLAGTGVNSPLHF.

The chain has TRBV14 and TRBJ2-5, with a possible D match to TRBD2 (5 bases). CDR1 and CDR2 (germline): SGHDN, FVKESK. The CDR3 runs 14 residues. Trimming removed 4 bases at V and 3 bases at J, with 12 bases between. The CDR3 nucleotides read TGTGCCAGCAGCCCAGCAGCGGCGGAAGAGACCCAGTACTTC. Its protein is CASSPAAAEETQYF.

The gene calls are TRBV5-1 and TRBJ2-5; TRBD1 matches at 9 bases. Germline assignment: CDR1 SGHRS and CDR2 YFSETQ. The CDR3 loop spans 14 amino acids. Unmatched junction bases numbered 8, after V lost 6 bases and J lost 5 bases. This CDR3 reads CASNPDRGHETQYF. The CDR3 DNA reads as TGCGCCAGCAACCCGGACAGGGGTCATGAGACCCAGTACTTC.

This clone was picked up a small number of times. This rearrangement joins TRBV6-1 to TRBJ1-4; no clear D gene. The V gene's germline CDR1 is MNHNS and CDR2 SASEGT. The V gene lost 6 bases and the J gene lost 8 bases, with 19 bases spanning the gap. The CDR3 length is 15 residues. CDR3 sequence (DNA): TGTGCCAGCAGGACGGGCGGGGATGGGAAGGAAAAACTGTTTTTT. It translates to CASRTGGDGKEKLFF.

CDR3 sequence (DNA): TGCAGTGGCCGGGAAACGGCTGAAGCTTTCTTT. Protein sequence: CSGRETAEAFF. V and J are TRBV20-1 and TRBJ1-1; D ambiguous. Germline V gene lookup returns CDR1 DFQATT and CDR2 SNEGSKA (reference sequence). V was shortened by 7 bases and J by 6 bases, with 12 bases between the two germline ends. The CDR3 runs 11 residues.

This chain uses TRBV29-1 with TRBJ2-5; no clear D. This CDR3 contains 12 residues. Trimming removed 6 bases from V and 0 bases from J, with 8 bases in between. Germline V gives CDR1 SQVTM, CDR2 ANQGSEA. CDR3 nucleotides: TGCAGCGTGAGATTGTACCAAGAGACCCAGTACTTC. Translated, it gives CSVRLYQETQYF. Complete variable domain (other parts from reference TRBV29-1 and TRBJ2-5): SAVISQKPSRDICQRGTSLTIQCQVDSQVTMMFWYRQQPGQSLTLIATANQGSEATYESGFVIDKFPISRPNLTFSTLTVSNMSPEDSSIYLCSVRLYQETQYFGPGTRLLVL.

CDR3: CASSFGQPPSAQYF. Here the CDR3 DNA reads TGTGCCAGCAGCTTCGGACAGCCCCCCTCTGCCCAGTACTTC. This rearrangement joins TRBV5-6 to TRBJ2-5; tentative D call: TRBD1 (6 bases). Deletions cut 2 bases from V and 9 bases from J, with 17 bases between. This CDR3 comprises 14 residues. The germline V gene encodes CDR1 SGHDT and CDR2 YYEEEE.

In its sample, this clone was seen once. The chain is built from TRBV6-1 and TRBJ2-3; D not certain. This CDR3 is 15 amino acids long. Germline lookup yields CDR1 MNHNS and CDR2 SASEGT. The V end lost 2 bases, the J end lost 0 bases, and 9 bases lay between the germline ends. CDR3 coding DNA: TGTGCCAGCAGTGAACTAGGCCTAAGCACAGATACGCAGTATTTT. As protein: CASSELGLSTDTQYF.

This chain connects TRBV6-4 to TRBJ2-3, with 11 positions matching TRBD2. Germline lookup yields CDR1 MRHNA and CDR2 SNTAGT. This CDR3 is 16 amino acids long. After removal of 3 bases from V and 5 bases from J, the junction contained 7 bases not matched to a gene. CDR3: CASSEAPSGGLDTQYF. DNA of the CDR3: TGTGCCAGCAGTGAAGCGCCTAGCGGGGGGCTAGATACGCAGTATTTT.

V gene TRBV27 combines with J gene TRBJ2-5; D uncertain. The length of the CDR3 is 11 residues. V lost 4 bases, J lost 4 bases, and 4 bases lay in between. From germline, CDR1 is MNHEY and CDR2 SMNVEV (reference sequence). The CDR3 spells CASSSRETQYF. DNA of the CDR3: TGTGCCAGCAGTTCGCGAGAGACCCAGTACTTC.

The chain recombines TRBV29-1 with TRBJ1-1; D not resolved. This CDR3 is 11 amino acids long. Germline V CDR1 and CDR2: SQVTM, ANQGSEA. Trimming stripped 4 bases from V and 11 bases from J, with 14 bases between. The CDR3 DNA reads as TGCAGCGTTGGTTTGACCCTCGGGGCTTTCTTT. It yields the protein CSVGLTLGAFF.

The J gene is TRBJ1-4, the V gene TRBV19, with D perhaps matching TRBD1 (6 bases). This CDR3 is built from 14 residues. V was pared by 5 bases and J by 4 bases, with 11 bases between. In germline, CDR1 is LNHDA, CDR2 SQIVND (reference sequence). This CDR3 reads CASSHRENNEKLFF. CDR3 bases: TGTGCCAGTAGTCACAGGGAGAATAATGAAAAACTGTTTTTT.